This T cell receptor beta chain was sequenced for a study of cytomegalovirus exposure and HLA in healthy donors. General study points: Donor immune exposure was known only as CMV serostatus. Most observed TCR sequences were rare, whereas some public TCRs were detected in many donors.

Primers included in the PCR were 60 Vbeta and 13 Jbeta primers. In the authors' workflow: Later, tens of millions of unique TCR beta chains were counted in an analysis, and roughly 11 million of them were shared. Data came from immunoSEQ multiplex PCR; TCRdb stores just in-frame clones and leaves some out. The D gene and trimming were derived from the DNA, and the V and J assignments and clone size from that table. Of hundreds of thousands of clones listed, around 80% are singletons. This CDR3 region has 16 residues. The V and J ends lost 3 bases and 5 bases respectively, with 20 bases between them. In germline, CDR1 is MDHEN, CDR2 SYDVKM. On this clone itself: The antigen remains undetermined.

The sequence was obtained from a man between 18 and 35 years old in good health and CMV-seronegative. Sequences were obtained from PBMCs. This chain joins TRBV28 and TRBJ2-7; no firm D call. The CDR3 sequence: CASSFDLSAGKHEQYF. The CDR3, as DNA: TGTGCCAGCAGTTTCGACTTATCGGCCGGTAAGCACGAGCAGTACTTC.